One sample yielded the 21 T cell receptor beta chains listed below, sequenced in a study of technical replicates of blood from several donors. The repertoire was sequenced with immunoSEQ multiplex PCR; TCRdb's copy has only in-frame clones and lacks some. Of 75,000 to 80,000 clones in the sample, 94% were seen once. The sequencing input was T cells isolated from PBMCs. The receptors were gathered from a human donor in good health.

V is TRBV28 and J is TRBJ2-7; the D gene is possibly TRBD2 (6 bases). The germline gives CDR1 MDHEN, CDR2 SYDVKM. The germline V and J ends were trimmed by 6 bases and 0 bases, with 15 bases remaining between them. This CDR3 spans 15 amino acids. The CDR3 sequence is CASRLEGLGSYEQYF. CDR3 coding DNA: TGTGCCAGCAGGTTAGAGGGACTCGGCTCCTACGAGCAGTACTTC.

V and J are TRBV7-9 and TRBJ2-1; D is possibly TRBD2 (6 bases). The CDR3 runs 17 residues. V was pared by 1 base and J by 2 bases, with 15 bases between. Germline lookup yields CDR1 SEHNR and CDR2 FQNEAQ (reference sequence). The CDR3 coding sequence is TGTGCCAGCAGCTTAGGGGCTTCTAGCGCACCCTACAATGAGCAGTTCTTC. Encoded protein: CASSLGASSAPYNEQFF.

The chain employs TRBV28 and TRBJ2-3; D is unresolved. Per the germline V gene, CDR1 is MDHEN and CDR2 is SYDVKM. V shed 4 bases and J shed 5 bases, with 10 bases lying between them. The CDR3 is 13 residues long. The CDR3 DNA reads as TGTGCCAGCAGTTCAGATTATCAAGATACGCAGTATTTT. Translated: CASSSDYQDTQYF. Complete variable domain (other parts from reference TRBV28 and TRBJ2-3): DVKVTQSSRYLVKRTGEKVFLECVQDMDHENMFWYRQDPGLGLRLIYFSYDVKMKEKGDIPEGYSVSREKKERFSLILESASTNQTSMYLCASSSDYQDTQYFGPGTRLTVL.

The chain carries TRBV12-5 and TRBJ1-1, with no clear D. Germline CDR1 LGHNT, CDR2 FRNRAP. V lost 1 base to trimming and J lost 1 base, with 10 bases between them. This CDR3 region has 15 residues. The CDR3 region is CASGLAPNRNTEAFF. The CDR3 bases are TGTGCTAGTGGTTTGGCCCCTAATAGGAACACTGAAGCTTTCTTT.

The DNA of the CDR3 is TGTGCCAGCAGTTACAGGGACAGGGGTGTCTCTGAAGCTTTCTTT. Translated: CASSYRDRGVSEAFF. This sequence joins TRBV6-6 and TRBJ1-1; 10 bases are a match to TRBD1. CDR1 is MNHNY and CDR2 is SVGAGI in the germline V gene (reference sequence). With 2 bases clipped from V and 6 bases from J, the junction kept 6 bases outside the gene matches. This CDR3 region has 15 residues.

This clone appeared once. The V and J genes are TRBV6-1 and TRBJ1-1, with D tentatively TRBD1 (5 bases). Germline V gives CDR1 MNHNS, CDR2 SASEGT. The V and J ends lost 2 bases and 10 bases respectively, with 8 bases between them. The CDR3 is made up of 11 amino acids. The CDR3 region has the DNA TGTGCCAGCAGTGAAATAGGGGTAGCTTTCTTT. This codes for CASSEIGVAFF.

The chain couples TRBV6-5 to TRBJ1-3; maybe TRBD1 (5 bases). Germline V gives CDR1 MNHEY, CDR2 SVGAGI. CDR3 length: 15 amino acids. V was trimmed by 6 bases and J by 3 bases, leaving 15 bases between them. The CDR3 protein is CASSALGRSGNTIYF. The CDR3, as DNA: TGTGCCAGCAGCGCCCTGGGGCGGAGTGGAAACACCATATATTTT.

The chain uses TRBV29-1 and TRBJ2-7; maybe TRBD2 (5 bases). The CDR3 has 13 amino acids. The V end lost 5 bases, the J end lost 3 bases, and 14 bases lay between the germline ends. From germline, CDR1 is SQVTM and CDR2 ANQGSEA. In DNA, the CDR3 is TGCAGCGTTAGGTCGGCGGAGGACTACGAGCAGTACTTC. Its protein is CSVRSAEDYEQYF.

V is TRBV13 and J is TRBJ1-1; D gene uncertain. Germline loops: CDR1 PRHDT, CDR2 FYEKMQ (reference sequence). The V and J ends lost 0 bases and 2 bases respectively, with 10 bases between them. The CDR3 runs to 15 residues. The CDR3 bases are TGTGCCAGCAGCTTAGGACAGTGGGTTAACACTGAAGCTTTCTTT. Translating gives CASSLGQWVNTEAFF.

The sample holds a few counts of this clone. DNA for the CDR3: TGTGCCAGAAGCTGTTGGGGCGGAGGCAATCAGCCCCAGCATTTT. It yields the protein CARSCWGGGNQPQHF. This chain joins TRBV5-3 and TRBJ1-5; the D gene is possibly TRBD1 (5 bases). TRBV5-3 is reported as an ORF; its role is uncertain. The V end was cut by 3 bases, the J end by 2 bases, with 12 bases between. This CDR3 comprises 15 residues.

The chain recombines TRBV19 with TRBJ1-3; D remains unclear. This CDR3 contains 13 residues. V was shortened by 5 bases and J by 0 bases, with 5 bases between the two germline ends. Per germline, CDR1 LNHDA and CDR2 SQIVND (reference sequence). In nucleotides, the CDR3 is TGTGCCAGTAGTGCAGACTCTGGAAACACCATATATTTT. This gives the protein CASSADSGNTIYF. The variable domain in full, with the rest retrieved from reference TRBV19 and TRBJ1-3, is DGGITQSPKYLFRKEGQNVTLSCEQNLNHDAMYWYRQDPGQGLRLIYYSQIVNDFQKGDIAEGYSVSREKKESFPLTVTSAQKNPTAFYLCASSADSGNTIYFGEGSWLTVV.

CDR3 coding DNA: TGCGCCAGCAGCCTTTACACAGATACGCAGTATTTT. Translation gives CASSLYTDTQYF. The rearrangement joins TRBV5-1 to TRBJ2-3; no reliable D call. V was trimmed by 4 bases and J by 2 bases, leaving 5 bases between them. The CDR3 extends over 12 amino acids. Germline CDR1 and CDR2: SGHRS and YFSETQ. Using reference TRBV5-1 and TRBJ2-3 for the parts outside the CDR3, the full variable domain is KAGVTQTPRYLIKTRGQQVTLSCSPISGHRSVSWYQQTPGQGLQFLFEYFSETQRNKGNFPGRFSGRQFSNSRSEMNVSTLELGDSALYLCASSLYTDTQYFGPGTRLTVL.

The CDR3 sequence: CASTIQGPSYEQYF. CDR3 nucleotides: TGTGCCAGCACCATACAGGGACCTTCCTACGAGCAGTACTTC. J is TRBJ2-7 and V is TRBV28; D may be TRBD1 (6 bases). There are 14 residues in the CDR3. Germline V gives CDR1 MDHEN, CDR2 SYDVKM. Trimming took off 7 bases at V and 1 base at J, with 14 bases between the two ends. Using reference TRBV28 and TRBJ2-7 for the parts outside the CDR3, the full variable domain is DVKVTQSSRYLVKRTGEKVFLECVQDMDHENMFWYRQDPGLGLRLIYFSYDVKMKEKGDIPEGYSVSREKKERFSLILESASTNQTSMYLCASTIQGPSYEQYFGPGTRLTVT.

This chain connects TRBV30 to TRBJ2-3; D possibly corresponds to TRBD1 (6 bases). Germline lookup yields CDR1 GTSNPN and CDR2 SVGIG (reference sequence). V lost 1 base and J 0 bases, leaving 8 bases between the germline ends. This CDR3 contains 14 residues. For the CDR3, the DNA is TGTGCCTGGAGTGCAGGGGCGAGCACAGATACGCAGTATTTT. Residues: CAWSAGASTDTQYF.

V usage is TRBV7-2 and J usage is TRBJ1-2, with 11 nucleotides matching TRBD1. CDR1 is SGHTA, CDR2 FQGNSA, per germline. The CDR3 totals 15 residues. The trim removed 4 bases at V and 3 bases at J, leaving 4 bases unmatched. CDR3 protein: CASSSGQGGDYGYTF. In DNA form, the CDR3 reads TGTGCCAGCAGCTCGGGACAGGGGGGGGACTATGGCTACACCTTC.

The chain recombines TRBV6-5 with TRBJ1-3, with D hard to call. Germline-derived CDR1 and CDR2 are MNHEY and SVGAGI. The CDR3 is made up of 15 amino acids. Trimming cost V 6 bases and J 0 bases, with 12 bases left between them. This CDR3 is CASSRISVSGNTIYF. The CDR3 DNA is TGTGCCAGCAGCCGAATAAGCGTCTCTGGAAACACCATATATTTT.

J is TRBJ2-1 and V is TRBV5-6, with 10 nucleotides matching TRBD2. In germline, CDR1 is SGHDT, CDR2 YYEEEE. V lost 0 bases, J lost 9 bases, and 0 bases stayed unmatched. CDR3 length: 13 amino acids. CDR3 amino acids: CASSLEREGEQFF. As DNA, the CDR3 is TGTGCCAGCAGCTTGGAGCGGGAGGGTGAGCAGTTCTTC.

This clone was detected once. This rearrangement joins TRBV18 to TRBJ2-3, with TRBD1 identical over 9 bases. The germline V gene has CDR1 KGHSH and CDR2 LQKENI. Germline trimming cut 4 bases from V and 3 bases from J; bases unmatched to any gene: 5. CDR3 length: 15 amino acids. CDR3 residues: CASSLQGAETDTQYF. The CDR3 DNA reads TGTGCCAGCTCACTACAGGGGGCGGAGACAGATACGCAGTATTTT.

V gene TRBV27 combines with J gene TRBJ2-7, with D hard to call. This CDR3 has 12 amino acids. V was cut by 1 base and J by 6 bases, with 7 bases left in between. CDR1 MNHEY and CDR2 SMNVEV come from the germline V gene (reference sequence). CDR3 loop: CASSLFRGEQYF. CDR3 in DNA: TGTGCCAGCAGTTTATTCCGAGGCGAGCAGTACTTC.

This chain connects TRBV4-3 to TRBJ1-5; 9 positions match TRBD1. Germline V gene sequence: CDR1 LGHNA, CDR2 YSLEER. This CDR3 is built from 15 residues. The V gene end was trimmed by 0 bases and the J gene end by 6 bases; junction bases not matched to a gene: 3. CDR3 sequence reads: CASSQERQGGQPQHF. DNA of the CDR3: TGCGCCAGCAGCCAAGAAAGACAGGGGGGTCAGCCCCAGCATTTT.

For the CDR3, the DNA is TGCAGCGTTCACACGACAGGGGCGACTGAAGCTTTCTTT. Translated: CSVHTTGATEAFF. This chain links TRBV29-1 with TRBJ1-1, with 8 bases identical to TRBD1. Germline CDR1 is SQVTM and CDR2 is ANQGSEA. V lost 5 bases to trimming and J lost 5 bases; unmatched junction nucleotides: 7. The CDR3 sequence is 13 residues long. Filled out from reference TRBV29-1 and TRBJ1-1, the complete variable domain reads SAVISQKPSRDICQRGTSLTIQCQVDSQVTMMFWYRQQPGQSLTLIATANQGSEATYESGFVIDKFPISRPNLTFSTLTVSNMSPEDSSIYLCSVHTTGATEAFFGQGTRLTVV.